This entry lists 11 T cell receptor beta chains sequenced from one sample in a study of OX40 agonist ivuxolimab in advanced cancers. The protocol was immunoSEQ multiplex PCR, while the TCRdb copy is restricted to in-frame clones and leaves out a portion. This table holds 35,000 to 50,000 clones, around nine tenths found once. The sequenced sample was CD4+ or CD8+ T cells sorted from blood, obtained in a trial of the OX40 agonist ivuxolimab. These receptors were collected from an adult with an advanced solid tumor such as melanoma, head and neck, liver or kidney cancer.

The chain has TRBV19 and TRBJ1-2, with D possibly matching TRBD1 (6 bases). The germline V and J ends were trimmed by 6 bases and 5 bases, with 16 bases remaining between them. Germline loops: CDR1 LNHDA, CDR2 SQIVND (reference sequence). The CDR3 extends over 14 amino acids. Here the CDR3 DNA reads TGTGCCAGTAGAACACAGGGCGCCACTTATGGCTACACCTTC. It is translated as CASRTQGATYGYTF. The full variable domain, rest sourced from reference TRBV19 and TRBJ1-2, is DGGITQSPKYLFRKEGQNVTLSCEQNLNHDAMYWYRQDPGQGLRLIYYSQIVNDFQKGDIAEGYSVSREKKESFPLTVTSAQKNPTAFYLCASRTQGATYGYTFGSGTRLTVV.

V is TRBV7-2 and J is TRBJ1-6, with TRBD1 matching 9 bases. Germline CDR1 is SGHTA and CDR2 is FQGNSA. Trimming cost V 0 bases and J 7 bases; bases outside gene matches: 4. The CDR3 length is 16 residues. CDR3 coding DNA: TGTGCCAGCAGCTTAGCAGGGACAGGGAACAATTCACCCCTCCACTTT. It specifies CASSLAGTGNNSPLHF.

This chain connects TRBV9 to TRBJ2-1; 12 positions agree with TRBD2. The CDR3 spans 18 residues. Germline-derived CDR1 and CDR2 are SGDLS and YYNGEE. V shed 4 bases, J shed 2 bases, and the junction held 10 bases outside the gene matches. CDR3 amino acids: CASSHPRLAGGTYNEQFF. CDR3 nucleotide sequence: TGTGCCAGCAGCCACCCTCGGCTAGCGGGAGGGACCTACAATGAGCAGTTCTTC.

The chain links TRBV7-2 to TRBJ2-7, with unresolved D. The CDR3 covers 12 residues. V was shortened by 5 bases and J by 3 bases, with 8 bases between the two germline ends. In germline, CDR1 is SGHTA, CDR2 FQGNSA. CDR3 DNA sequence: TGTGCCAGCAGCCTGACTGGCTACGAGCAGTACTTC. Protein sequence: CASSLTGYEQYF.

CDR3 region: CASSIDQQGTEAFF. In nucleotides, the CDR3 is TGTGCCAGTAGTATAGATCAGCAGGGCACTGAAGCTTTCTTT. The J gene is TRBJ1-1, the V gene TRBV19; the D gene is possibly TRBD1 (5 bases). Trimming stripped 0 bases from V and 4 bases from J, with 9 bases between. The germline CDR1 and CDR2 sequences are LNHDA and SQIVND (reference sequence). This CDR3 region has 14 residues.

The rearrangement links TRBV5-4 to TRBJ2-7, with TRBD1 matching over 8 bases. The V and J ends lost 0 bases and 6 bases, in that order; junction bases with no gene match: 5. There are 14 residues in the CDR3. Germline assignment: CDR1 SGHNT and CDR2 YYREEE (reference sequence). CDR3 amino acids: CASSLVGQVSEQYF. CDR3 nucleotides: TGTGCCAGCAGCTTGGTGGGACAGGTGAGCGAGCAGTACTTC.

The gene calls are TRBV5-4 and TRBJ2-3, with a tentative D call TRBD2 (6 bases). Deletions cut 4 bases from V and 0 bases from J, with 12 bases between. The CDR3 contains 15 residues. In germline, CDR1 is SGHNT, CDR2 YYREEE (reference sequence). This CDR3 reads CASSPGAPSTDTQYF. The CDR3 nucleotides read TGTGCCAGCAGCCCGGGAGCCCCTAGCACAGATACGCAGTATTTT.

This chain uses TRBV28 with TRBJ2-7; possibly TRBD2 for D (5 bases). The CDR3 covers 15 residues. The germline CDR1 and CDR2 sequences are MDHEN and SYDVKM. The V and J ends lost 6 bases and 1 base respectively, with 16 bases between them. CDR3 DNA sequence: TGTGCCAGCAGAATAGTCCAACGGGGTTCCTACGAGCAGTACTTC. This sequence encodes CASRIVQRGSYEQYF. Full variable domain (rest looked up from reference TRBV28 and TRBJ2-7): DVKVTQSSRYLVKRTGEKVFLECVQDMDHENMFWYRQDPGLGLRLIYFSYDVKMKEKGDIPEGYSVSREKKERFSLILESASTNQTSMYLCASRIVQRGSYEQYFGPGTRLTVT.

This clone was seen more than once but under ten times. The chain is built from TRBV11-2 and TRBJ2-2; D unresolved. With 2 bases removed from V and 4 bases from J, the gap between germline ends came to 5 bases. Germline V gene sequence: CDR1 SGHAT, CDR2 FQNNGV. The CDR3 loop spans 13 amino acids. The CDR3 DNA reads as TGTGCCAGCAGCTTAACCCTCACCGGGGAGCTGTTTTTT. Its protein product is CASSLTLTGELFF.

The chain employs TRBV4-2 and TRBJ2-7, with D hard to call. CDR3 size: 13 residues. Germline V CDR1 and CDR2: LGHNA, YNFKEQ. V lost 1 base to trimming and J lost 5 bases, with 9 bases between them. DNA for the CDR3: TGTGCCAGCAGCCAAGCAGGACGGGACGAGCAGTACTTC. This sequence encodes CASSQAGRDEQYF.

About this clone itself: The junction does not match germline at one end; this may be a read error. The chain carries TRBV7-7 and TRBJ2-3; D unresolved. This CDR3 contains 14 residues. Germline CDR1 SSHAT, CDR2 FNYEAQ (reference sequence). DNA for the CDR3: TGTGCTAGCAGCTTAAATGCGGTAGCAGATACGCAGTATTTT. Translated, it gives CASSLNAVADTQYF.